This T cell receptor beta chain was recorded in a study of T cell clones after liver transplantation. V lost 1 base, J lost 2 bases, and 6 bases lay in between. There are 14 residues in the CDR3. CDR1 and CDR2 from the germline V gene are LGHNA and YNFKEQ. The data were produced by immunoSEQ multiplex PCR, yet TCRdb's version contains in-frame clones alone and is incomplete. The sample holds nearly 25,000 clones, 55% to 70% seen once. Source: CD4+ T cells from blood, taken before liver transplant. This clonotype was sampled from a human donor who received a liver transplant. V and J are TRBV4-2 and TRBJ2-1; tentative D call: TRBD2 (5 bases). The CDR3, as DNA: TGTGCCAGCAGCCAAGGGGAGACCTACAATGAGCAGTTCTTC. This codes for CASSQGETYNEQFF.